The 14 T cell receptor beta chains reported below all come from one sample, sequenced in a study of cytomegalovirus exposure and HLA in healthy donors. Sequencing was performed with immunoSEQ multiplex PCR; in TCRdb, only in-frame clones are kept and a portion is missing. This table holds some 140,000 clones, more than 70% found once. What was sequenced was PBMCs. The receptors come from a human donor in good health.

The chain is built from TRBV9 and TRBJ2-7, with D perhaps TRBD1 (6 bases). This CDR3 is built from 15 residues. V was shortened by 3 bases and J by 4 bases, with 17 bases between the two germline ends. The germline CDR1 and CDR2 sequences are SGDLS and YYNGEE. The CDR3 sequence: CASSAQQGPLYEQYF. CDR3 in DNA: TGTGCCAGCAGCGCCCAACAGGGTCCTCTGTACGAGCAGTACTTC.

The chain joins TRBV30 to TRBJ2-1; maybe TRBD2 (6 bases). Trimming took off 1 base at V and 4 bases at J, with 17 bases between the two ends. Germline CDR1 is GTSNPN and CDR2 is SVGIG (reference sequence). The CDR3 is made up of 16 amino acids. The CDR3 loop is CAWSGRLDVGYNEQFF. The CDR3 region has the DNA TGTGCCTGGAGTGGGAGACTAGACGTCGGATACAATGAGCAGTTCTTC.

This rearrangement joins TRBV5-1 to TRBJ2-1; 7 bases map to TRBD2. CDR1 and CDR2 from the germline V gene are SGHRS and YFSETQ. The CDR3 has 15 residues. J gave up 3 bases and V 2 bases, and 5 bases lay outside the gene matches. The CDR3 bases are TGCGCCAGCAGCTTAGCGGGGACGCTCTACAATGAGCAGTTCTTC. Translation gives CASSLAGTLYNEQFF.

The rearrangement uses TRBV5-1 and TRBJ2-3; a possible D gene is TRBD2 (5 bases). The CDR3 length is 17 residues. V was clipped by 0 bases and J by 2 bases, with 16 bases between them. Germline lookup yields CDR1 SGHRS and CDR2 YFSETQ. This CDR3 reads CASSLAGLSLPTDTQYF. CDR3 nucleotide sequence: TGCGCCAGCAGCTTGGCCGGACTTTCCCTACCCACAGATACGCAGTATTTT.

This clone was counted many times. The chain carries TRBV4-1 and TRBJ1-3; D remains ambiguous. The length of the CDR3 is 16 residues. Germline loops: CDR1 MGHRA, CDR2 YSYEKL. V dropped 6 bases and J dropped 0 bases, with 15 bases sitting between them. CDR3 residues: CASRGDGFFSGNTIYF. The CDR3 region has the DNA TGCGCCAGCAGGGGAGACGGGTTCTTCTCTGGAAACACCATATATTTT.

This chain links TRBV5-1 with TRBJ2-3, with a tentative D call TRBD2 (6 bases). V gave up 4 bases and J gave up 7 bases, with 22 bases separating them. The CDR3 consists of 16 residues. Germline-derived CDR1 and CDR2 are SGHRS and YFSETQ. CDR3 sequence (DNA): TGCGCCAGCAGCCTGCCCAGGGAGGAACATATTAATACGCAGTATTTT. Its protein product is CASSLPREEHINTQYF.

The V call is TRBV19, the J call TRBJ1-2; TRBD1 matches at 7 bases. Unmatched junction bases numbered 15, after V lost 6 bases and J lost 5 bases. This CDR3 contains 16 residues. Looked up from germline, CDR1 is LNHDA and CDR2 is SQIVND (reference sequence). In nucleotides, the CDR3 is TGTGCCAGTAGGGCCATACAGGGGTCGGCCCGATATGGCTACACCTTC. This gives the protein CASRAIQGSARYGYTF.

CDR3: CASSLVGGLAVTYEQYF. The CDR3 DNA reads TGTGCCAGCAGCTTAGTAGGGGGACTAGCGGTAACCTACGAGCAGTACTTC. The chain carries TRBV11-2 and TRBJ2-7, with 11 bases identical to TRBD2. The germline V gene has CDR1 SGHAT and CDR2 FQNNGV. This CDR3 spans 17 amino acids. The J segment lost 2 bases and the V segment lost 1 base, leaving 7 bases of the junction unmatched.

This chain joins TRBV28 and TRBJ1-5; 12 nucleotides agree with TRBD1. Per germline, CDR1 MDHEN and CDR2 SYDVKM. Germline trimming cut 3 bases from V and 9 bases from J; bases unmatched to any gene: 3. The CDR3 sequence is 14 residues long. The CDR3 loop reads CASSFRDRGLPQHF. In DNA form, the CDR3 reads TGTGCCAGCAGTTTCCGGGACAGGGGGCTGCCCCAGCATTTT. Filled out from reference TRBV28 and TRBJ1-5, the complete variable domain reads DVKVTQSSRYLVKRTGEKVFLECVQDMDHENMFWYRQDPGLGLRLIYFSYDVKMKEKGDIPEGYSVSREKKERFSLILESASTNQTSMYLCASSFRDRGLPQHFGDGTRLSIL.

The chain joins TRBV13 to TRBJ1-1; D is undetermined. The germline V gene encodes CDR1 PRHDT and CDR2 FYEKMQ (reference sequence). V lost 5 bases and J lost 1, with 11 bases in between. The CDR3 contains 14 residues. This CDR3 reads CASSGEGGNTEAFF. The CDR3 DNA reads TGTGCCAGCAGCGGCGAGGGAGGGAACACTGAAGCTTTCTTT.

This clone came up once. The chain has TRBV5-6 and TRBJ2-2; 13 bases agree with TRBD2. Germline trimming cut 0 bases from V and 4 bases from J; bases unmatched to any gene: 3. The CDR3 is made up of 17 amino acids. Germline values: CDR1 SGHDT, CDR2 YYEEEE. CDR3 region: CASSLVGLAGFTGELFF. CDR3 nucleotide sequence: TGTGCCAGCAGCTTGGTGGGACTAGCGGGGTTCACCGGGGAGCTGTTTTTT.

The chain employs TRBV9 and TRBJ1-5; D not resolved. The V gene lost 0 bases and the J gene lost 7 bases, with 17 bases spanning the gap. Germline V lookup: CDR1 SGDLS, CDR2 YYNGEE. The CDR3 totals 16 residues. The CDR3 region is CASSVEFTTTTQPQHF. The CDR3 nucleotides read TGTGCCAGCAGCGTAGAATTTACTACAACCACACAGCCCCAGCATTTT.

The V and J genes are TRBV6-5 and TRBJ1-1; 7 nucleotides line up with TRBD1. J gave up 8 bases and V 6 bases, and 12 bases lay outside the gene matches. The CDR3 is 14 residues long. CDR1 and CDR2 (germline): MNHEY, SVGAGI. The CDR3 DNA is TGTGCCAGCAGGCGCCGGGACAGAATCTTCGAAGCTTTCTTT. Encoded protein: CASRRRDRIFEAFF.

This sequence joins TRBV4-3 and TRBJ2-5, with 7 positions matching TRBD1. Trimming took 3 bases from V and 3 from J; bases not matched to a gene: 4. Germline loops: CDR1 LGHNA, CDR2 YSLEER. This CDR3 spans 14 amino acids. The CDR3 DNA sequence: TGCGCCAGCAGCCACCGGGACAGTAAAGAGACCCAGTACTTC. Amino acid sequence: CASSHRDSKETQYF.